These 19 T cell receptor beta chains were sequenced from one sample in a study of T cells in Graves' hyperthyroidism and ophthalmopathy. The CDR3 regions of TCR beta were amplified from RNA transcripts. An initial round of RT-PCR targeting the TCR CDR3 relied on the HTBI primer set. TCRdb reanalysed the multiplex PCR reads using MiXCR and keeps one entry per CDR3 protein. This table holds a few hundred thousand distinct CDR3 sequences, around an eighth found once. The specimen was blood. The receptors were gathered from a man aged 30-40 years with Graves' hyperthyroidism that later progressed to Graves' ophthalmopathy.

V is TRBV30 and J is TRBJ1-2, with D perhaps matching TRBD1 (5 bases). The ends were cut back, 1 base at V and 4 bases at J, with 10 bases in the middle. Germline V CDR1 and CDR2: GTSNPN, SVGIG (reference sequence). This CDR3 contains 13 residues. The CDR3 loop reads CAWSDQGGYGYTF. CDR3 bases: TGTGCCTGGAGTGACCAGGGTGGCTATGGCTACACCTTC.

This clonotype was found many times. The chain recombines TRBV28 with TRBJ2-1; D possibly corresponds to TRBD1 (6 bases). The V and J ends lost 5 bases and 3 bases respectively, with 14 bases between them. CDR1 and CDR2 from the germline V gene are MDHEN and SYDVKM. This CDR3 has 15 residues. The CDR3 region is CASSPPQGIYNEQFF. The CDR3 DNA sequence: TGTGCCAGCAGTCCCCCACAGGGAATCTACAATGAGCAGTTCTTC.

This clonotype has a count of ten or more. This rearrangement joins TRBV11-3 to TRBJ2-1; TRBD1 agrees at 12 bases. Germline CDR1 is SGHNT and CDR2 is YENEEA. This CDR3 has 14 residues. The V and J ends lost 3 bases and 9 bases, in that order; junction bases with no gene match: 3. CDR3: CASSFGTGGGEQFF. The CDR3 region has the DNA TGTGCCAGCAGCTTCGGGACAGGGGGCGGTGAGCAGTTCTTC.

V gene TRBV5-1 combines with J gene TRBJ2-4, with 7 bases fitting TRBD1. The germline V gene encodes CDR1 SGHRS and CDR2 YFSETQ. The CDR3 contains 14 residues. V dropped 4 bases and J dropped 6; count of bases not matched to a gene: 7. CDR3 residues: CASSPRQGRNIQYF. CDR3 DNA sequence: TGCGCCAGCAGCCCCAGACAGGGAAGAAACATTCAGTACTTC.

This clonotype has a count of ten or more. This chain joins TRBV7-2 and TRBJ2-1, with 7 nucleotides matching TRBD1. J lost 5 bases, V lost 8 bases, and 6 bases had no gene match. This CDR3 is built from 13 residues. Germline loops: CDR1 SGHTA, CDR2 FQGNSA. The CDR3 loop reads CASVAQGDNEQFF. Written as DNA, the CDR3 is TGTGCCAGCGTCGCCCAGGGGGACAATGAGCAGTTCTTC.

The rearrangement uses TRBV9 and TRBJ2-6; D might be TRBD1 or TRBD2, each matching 6 bases. The CDR3 spans 18 residues. Germline values: CDR1 SGDLS, CDR2 YYNGEE. The germline V and J ends were trimmed by 3 bases and 5 bases, with 21 bases remaining between them. CDR3 sequence (DNA): TGTGCCAGCAGCGCGCCGGGGGCAGGGGAGCTCCGGGCCAACGTCCTGACTTTC. Translating gives CASSAPGAGELRANVLTF.

This clonotype showed up just a few times. This chain uses TRBV11-2 with TRBJ2-1, with TRBD2 matching 7 bases. CDR1 and CDR2 (germline): SGHAT, FQNNGV. After removal of 5 bases from V and 0 bases from J, the junction contained 10 bases not matched to a gene. CDR3 length: 17 residues. CDR3: CASSPPRGTTSYNEQFF. Written as DNA, the CDR3 is TGTGCCAGCAGCCCCCCTCGGGGGACTACCTCCTACAATGAGCAGTTCTTC. The complete variable domain, with remaining parts taken from reference TRBV11-2 and TRBJ2-1, reads EAGVAQSPRYKIIEKRQSVAFWCNPISGHATLYWYQQILGQGPKLLIQFQNNGVVDDSQLPKDRFSAERLKGVDSTLKIQPAKLEDSAVYLCASSPPRGTTSYNEQFFGPGTRLTVL.

This clonotype has a count of ten or more. This chain joins TRBV2 and TRBJ1-2; the D gene is possibly TRBD1 (5 bases). The CDR3 is 13 amino acids. Germline V gives CDR1 SNHLY, CDR2 FYNNEI. Between the trimmed V and J ends, which lost 7 bases and 2 bases, there was a span of 11 bases. CDR3 coding DNA: TGTGCCAGCACGGGGCGACAGAACTATGGCTACACCTTC. Its translation: CASTGRQNYGYTF.

There are many counts of this clonotype. The genes are TRBV18 and TRBJ2-3, with a weak D call TRBD2 (5 bases). The CDR3 loop spans 15 amino acids. Germline lookup yields CDR1 KGHSH and CDR2 LQKENI. The ends were cut back, 3 bases at V and 2 bases at J, with 12 bases in the middle. The CDR3 coding sequence is TGTGCCAGCTCACCGCGTAGGACTGCCACAGATACGCAGTATTTT. The encoded protein is CASSPRRTATDTQYF. Together with reference TRBV18 and TRBJ2-3, the CDR3 gives the full variable domain: NAGVMQNPRHLVRRRGQEARLRCSPMKGHSHVYWYRQLPEEGLKFMVYLQKENIIDESGMPKERFSAEFPKEGPSILRIQQVVRGDSAAYFCASSPRRTATDTQYFGPGTRLTVL.

This clonotype was found many times. The chain employs TRBV28 and TRBJ2-7; D call uncertain. Germline V gene sequence: CDR1 MDHEN, CDR2 SYDVKM. This CDR3 contains 13 residues. The ends were cut back, 3 bases at V and 4 bases at J, with 10 bases in the middle. The CDR3 here is CASSFGALYEQYF. In DNA, the CDR3 is TGTGCCAGCAGTTTCGGTGCCCTTTACGAGCAGTACTTC.

This clonotype was found a few times. This chain connects TRBV6-5 to TRBJ1-3; D might be TRBD1 (6 bases). Germline V gene sequence: CDR1 MNHEY, CDR2 SVGAGI. This CDR3 has 15 amino acids. Trimming cost V 0 bases and J 4 bases, with 10 bases left between them. DNA of the CDR3: TGTGCCAGCAGTTACTCGAAAGGGGGAGGAAACACCATATATTTT. This translates into CASSYSKGGGNTIYF.

This clonotype was detected ten times or more. A read error may be the cause here, since a much bigger clone is one base away. V gene TRBV11-2 combines with J gene TRBJ1-3, with D uncertain. The CDR3 loop spans 13 amino acids. Germline assignment: CDR1 SGHAT and CDR2 FQNNGV. The CDR3 nucleotides are TGTGCCAGCAGCGTCCAGGAAGGAAACACCACATATTTT. Translated, it gives CASSVQEGNTTYF.

The chain combines TRBV27 with TRBJ2-7; TRBD1 matches 7 bases. Per the germline V gene, CDR1 is MNHEY and CDR2 is SMNVEV (reference sequence). This CDR3 has 17 amino acids. The J segment lost 1 base and the V segment lost 5 bases, leaving 14 bases of the junction unmatched. CDR3 sequence (DNA): TGTGCCAGCAGTCAAACACTGGACAGGATGGGATCCTACGAGCAGTACTTC. Amino acids: CASSQTLDRMGSYEQYF.

The rearrangement joins TRBV4-1 to TRBJ2-1; D is unresolved. The V gene lost 2 bases and the J gene lost 4 bases, with 6 bases spanning the gap. The CDR3 consists of 13 residues. The germline V gene encodes CDR1 MGHRA and CDR2 YSYEKL. The CDR3 DNA reads TGCGCCAGCAGCCAAAGTGAGTACAATGAGCAGTTCTTC. Amino acids: CASSQSEYNEQFF.

This clonotype has just a few counts. The genes are TRBV28 and TRBJ1-5; 11 bases map to TRBD1. V lost 5 bases, J lost 7 bases, and 4 bases stayed unmatched. Germline V gives CDR1 MDHEN, CDR2 SYDVKM. The CDR3 is 14 residues long. CDR3 nucleotides: TGTGCCAGCAGTGGGGGACAGGGGGACCAGCCCCAGCATTTT. Translation gives CASSGGQGDQPQHF. Full variable domain (rest looked up from reference TRBV28 and TRBJ1-5): DVKVTQSSRYLVKRTGEKVFLECVQDMDHENMFWYRQDPGLGLRLIYFSYDVKMKEKGDIPEGYSVSREKKERFSLILESASTNQTSMYLCASSGGQGDQPQHFGDGTRLSIL.

This clonotype came up many times. This sequence joins TRBV5-1 and TRBJ1-6; no definite D call. This CDR3 region has 16 residues. Per the germline V gene, CDR1 is SGHRS and CDR2 is YFSETQ. Trimming left V 2 bases short and J 7 bases short, with 16 bases between. The CDR3 reads CASSFHPGERNSPLHF. Here the CDR3 DNA reads TGCGCCAGCAGCTTTCACCCGGGCGAGCGGAATTCACCCCTCCACTTT.

With respect to this clonotype: One end of the junction varies from germline; a read error may be responsible. This chain links TRBV7-7 with TRBJ2-1, with D tentatively TRBD1 (5 bases). CDR3 length: 15 amino acids. In germline, CDR1 is SSHAT, CDR2 FNYEAQ (reference sequence). CDR3 loop: CASSSRESSYNEQFF. The DNA for the CDR3 is TGTGCTAGCAGCTCCAGGGAAAGCTCCTACAATGAGCAGTTCTTC.

This clonotype was counted a few times. V gene TRBV18 combines with J gene TRBJ1-1, with D perhaps matching TRBD1 (5 bases). V was clipped by 4 bases and J by 1 base, with 10 bases between them. The CDR3 is 14 amino acids. Germline V lookup: CDR1 KGHSH, CDR2 LQKENI. CDR3: CASSLSDRNTEAFF. In DNA form, the CDR3 reads TGTGCCAGCTCACTATCCGACAGGAACACTGAAGCTTTCTTT.

This clonotype has just a few counts. Here the CDR3 reads CASSQEGRVYGYTF. In nucleotides, the CDR3 is TGCGCCAGCAGCCAAGAGGGCAGGGTGTATGGCTACACCTTC. J is TRBJ1-2 and V is TRBV4-1; weak D call: TRBD1 (5 bases). Germline V gives CDR1 MGHRA, CDR2 YSYEKL. This CDR3 spans 14 amino acids. Trimming stripped 0 bases from V and 5 bases from J, with 10 bases between.